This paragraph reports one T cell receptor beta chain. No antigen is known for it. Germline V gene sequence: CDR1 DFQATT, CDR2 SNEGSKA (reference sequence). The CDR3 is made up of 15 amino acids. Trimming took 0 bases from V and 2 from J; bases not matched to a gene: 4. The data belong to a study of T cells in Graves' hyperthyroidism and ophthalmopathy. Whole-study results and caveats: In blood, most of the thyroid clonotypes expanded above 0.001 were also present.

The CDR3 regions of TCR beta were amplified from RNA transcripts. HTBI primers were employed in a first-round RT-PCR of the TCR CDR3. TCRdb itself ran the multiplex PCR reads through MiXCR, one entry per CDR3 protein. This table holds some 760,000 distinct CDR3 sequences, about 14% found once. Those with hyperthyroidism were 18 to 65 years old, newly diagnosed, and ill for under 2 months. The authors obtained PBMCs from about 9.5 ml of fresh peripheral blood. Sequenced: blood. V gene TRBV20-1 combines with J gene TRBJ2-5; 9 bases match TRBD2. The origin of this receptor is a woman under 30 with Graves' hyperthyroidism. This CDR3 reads CSARDLLAGQETQYF. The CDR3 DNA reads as TGCAGTGCTAGAGATCTTCTAGCGGGACAAGAGACCCAGTACTTC.